This T cell receptor (beta chain) was recovered during a study of blood T cell repertoires in COVID-19 (dated by TCRdb to 2019 to 2021). Turning to the overall study: Collaborator samples came from the United States, Italy and Spain and covered acute and convalescent phases of COVID-19. The samples were drawn from the first 160 participants of the ongoing ImmuneRACE study and from some 1,300 subjects provided by 6 global collaborators. Sample metadata almost always included a de-identified subject ID, COVID-19 status, age in years and sex. The dataset comprised deeply sampled blood TCRbeta repertoires from subjects exposed to, actively infected with, or recovered from COVID-19. The repertoires were released in a freely available public database intended as a resource for research on the immune response to SARS-CoV-2. Where available, HLA class I and class II types were obtained from metadata supplied by the sample provider rather than from assay-based typing. The prospective study material was composed of cDNA or gDNA derived from T cells, B-cell-depleted T cells, or PBMCs. The paper's findings and limits, for the study overall: The quantity of clinical and demographic metadata differed by source and by participant and was supplied without curation.

The CDR3 contains 15 residues, cysteine and phenylalanine counted. The read is trimmed to its CDR3 DNA, 45 bases read in frame from base 1. CDR1 is given as LGHNA and CDR2 as YSLEER, both from the germline V gene. V lost 0 bases and J lost 8 bases; the stretch between them is 15 bases long. On this clone: Its target antigen remains unknown. Per-nucleotide qualities are absent, and no much larger clonotype sits a single base away.

Whole blood was collected in K2EDTA tubes by collaborating institutions according to the institutions' own protocols. Collaborator samples were shipped for TCRbeta analysis as frozen whole blood, isolated PBMCs, or DNA extracted from either sample type. The immunoSEQ Assay, a bias-controlled multiplex PCR, was used to amplify TCRbeta CDR3 regions from genomic DNA. As for how the authors treated the data: The number of nucleated cells in each sample was estimated by amplification of reference gene primers within the assay. Sequence reads were collapsed and filtered to measure the absolute abundance of every unique TCRbeta CDR3 rearrangement. For each sample, productive Simpson clonality was calculated as the square root of Simpson's diversity index across productive rearrangements. TCRdb carries this immuneACCESS record with in-frame sequences only. Its versions omit some clonotypes, under half of them owing to an unresolved V gene in the studies checked, with the rest unexplained. That table furnishes V, J and clone size, whereas the DNA furnished D and trimming. The table for this sample lists 100,000 to 150,000 clones; 88% of them were counted only once. The leading ten clones occupy less than 2.5% of the sample.

The sequencing sample was made of peripheral blood. The rearranged chain carries TRBV4-3 and TRBJ2-3, with the D gene not clear enough to name. The source of this sequence is a man aged 70 or older with active COVID-19. In nucleotide form, the sequence is TGCGCCAGCAGCCAAGATCGGTATCGAGCTGGTACGCAGTATTTT. This translates into CASSQDRYRAGTQYF.